The entry that follows covers one T cell receptor (beta chain) sequence. The cohort comprised adults aged roughly 18 to 95 years residing in under 25 US areas. Recovered status applied to Cohort 3 donors who had two consecutive negative PCRs. It also applied to those with clearance or with symptom resolution. Sequenced by immunoSEQ multiplex PCR; TCRdb stores in-frame clones only, minus some. The table includes about 350,000 clones, about 87% detected once. This entry belongs to a study of blood T cell repertoires in COVID-19. Per germline, CDR1 SEHNR and CDR2 FQNEAQ (reference sequence). This CDR3 has 14 amino acids. Trimming cost V 4 bases and J 0 bases; bases outside gene matches: 2.

Sequencing was done on a sample of PBMCs or T cells enriched from blood (not recorded which). The chain is built from TRBV7-9 and TRBJ1-2; 7 nucleotides line up with TRBD1. The source is a woman aged 25 to 39 who had recovered from COVID-19. The CDR3 DNA reads TGTGCCAGCAGCTGGACAGGATCTAACTATGGCTACACCTTC. It is translated as CASSWTGSNYGYTF.